This entry lists 30 T cell receptor beta chains sequenced from one sample in a study of blood T cell repertoires in COVID-19. Measured with immunoSEQ multiplex PCR; TCRdb has only the in-frame clones, and not every one. The data hold about 120,000 clones, with around 80% observed a single time. Sequencing used peripheral blood. The receptors were gathered from a man between 65 and 80 years old with active or convalescent COVID-19.

This chain links TRBV12-5 with TRBJ1-1, with TRBD1 matching over 10 bases. The ends lost 0 bases at V and 3 bases at J; junction bases unmatched: 4. The germline V gene encodes CDR1 LGHNT and CDR2 FRNRAP. There are 16 residues in the CDR3. The CDR3 loop reads CASGLVRQGADTEAFF. The CDR3, as DNA: TGTGCTAGTGGTTTGGTCAGACAGGGGGCGGACACTGAAGCTTTCTTT.

The chain uses TRBV7-8 and TRBJ1-1; D is ambiguous. The germline V gene has CDR1 SGHVS and CDR2 FQNEAQ. The V and J ends lost 0 bases and 5 bases respectively, with 10 bases between them. There are 14 residues in the CDR3. The DNA for the CDR3 is TGTGCCAGCAGCTTAGCAGACAAAAAGACTGAAGCTTTCTTT. It translates to CASSLADKKTEAFF.

V is TRBV27 and J is TRBJ1-1, with TRBD1 matching 8 bases. The CDR3 has 15 residues. Germline V lookup: CDR1 MNHEY, CDR2 SMNVEV (reference sequence). The V and J ends lost 6 bases and 5 bases, in that order; junction bases with no gene match: 11. DNA of the CDR3: TGTGCCAGCAGACGGGACAGGAGAGAAGCGACTGAAGCTTTCTTT. Protein sequence: CASRRDRREATEAFF.

The chain combines TRBV4-2 with TRBJ2-3; the D is unclear. The CDR3 is 13 residues long. CDR1 and CDR2 from the germline V gene are LGHNA and YNFKEQ. Trimming cost V 4 bases and J 4 bases, with 9 bases left between them. The chain's CDR3 is CASSPSTADTQYF. CDR3 in DNA: TGTGCCAGCAGCCCCTCAACGGCAGATACGCAGTATTTT.

This CDR3 reads CASSDRATGELFF. The CDR3 DNA follows: TGTGCCAGCAGCGACAGGGCTACCGGGGAGCTGTTTTTT. The chain combines TRBV9 with TRBJ2-2; TRBD1 might be the D (6 bases). Germline CDR1 SGDLS, CDR2 YYNGEE. The CDR3 is 13 residues long. Trimming took 3 bases from V and 5 from J, leaving 8 bases between them.

The rearrangement uses TRBV27 and TRBJ1-2; 12 positions agree with TRBD1. The CDR3 sequence is 14 residues long. Germline CDR1 reads MNHEY; CDR2 reads SMNVEV (reference sequence). The trim removed 6 bases at V and 2 bases at J, leaving 1 base unmatched. CDR3 sequence (DNA): TGTGCCAGCAGGGGGACAGGGGGCAACTATGGCTACACCTTC. Its translation: CASRGTGGNYGYTF.

The genes are TRBV5-4 and TRBJ1-1; 10 bases fit TRBD1. Unmatched junction bases numbered 10, after V lost 5 bases and J lost 6 bases. CDR3 length equals 15 residues. Germline-derived CDR1 and CDR2 are SGHNT and YYREEE (reference sequence). CDR3 in amino acids: CASSRTGTGVSEAFF. CDR3 in DNA: TGTGCCAGCAGTCGGACCGGGACAGGGGTTTCTGAAGCTTTCTTT.

This clone is a singleton in its sample. This chain joins TRBV2 and TRBJ1-2; maybe TRBD1 (5 bases). CDR3 size: 13 residues. Germline V gives CDR1 SNHLY, CDR2 FYNNEI. V lost 1 base, J lost 8 bases, and 11 bases lay in between. The CDR3 DNA is TGTGCCAGCAGTGAAGATAAGGGGTGGGGCTACACCTTC. This codes for CASSEDKGWGYTF.

V usage is TRBV7-2 and J usage is TRBJ1-2; D gene unclear. Germline V lookup: CDR1 SGHTA, CDR2 FQGNSA. V dropped 5 bases and J dropped 2 bases, with 3 bases sitting between them. The CDR3 has 11 residues. The CDR3 sequence is CASSLNYGYTF. The CDR3 region has the DNA TGTGCCAGCAGCCTCAACTATGGCTACACCTTC.

This chain uses TRBV5-1 with TRBJ2-3; tentatively, D is TRBD2 (6 bases). Trimming removed 4 bases from V and 4 bases from J, with 13 bases in between. This CDR3 is 14 amino acids long. Germline values: CDR1 SGHRS, CDR2 YFSETQ. CDR3 coding DNA: TGCGCCAGCAGCGCCCAGACTAGTTCAGATACGCAGTATTTT. This sequence encodes CASSAQTSSDTQYF. Supplemented by reference TRBV5-1 and TRBJ2-3, the full variable domain reads KAGVTQTPRYLIKTRGQQVTLSCSPISGHRSVSWYQQTPGQGLQFLFEYFSETQRNKGNFPGRFSGRQFSNSRSEMNVSTLELGDSALYLCASSAQTSSDTQYFGPGTRLTVL.

This rearrangement joins TRBV5-5 to TRBJ1-5; D call uncertain. This CDR3 has 14 residues. Per the germline V gene, CDR1 is SGHKS and CDR2 is YYEKEE (reference sequence). Trimming cost V 7 bases and J 2 bases, with 13 bases left between them. CDR3 in DNA: TGTGCCAGCTCCCGGGAATGGGGCAATCAGCCCCAGCATTTT. Translation: CASSREWGNQPQHF.

The genes are TRBV7-9 and TRBJ1-2, with D uncertain. With 5 bases removed from V and 8 bases from J, the gap between germline ends came to 24 bases. CDR1 is SEHNR, CDR2 FQNEAQ, per germline (reference sequence). The CDR3 totals 16 residues. The CDR3 spells CASSPDGRGAFGGYTF. The CDR3 coding sequence is TGTGCCAGCAGCCCAGATGGACGGGGAGCCTTCGGGGGCTACACCTTC.

The rearrangement joins TRBV6-4 to TRBJ2-1; 9 bases agree with TRBD1. The CDR3 has 15 residues. After removal of 6 bases from V and 3 bases from J, the junction contained 6 bases not matched to a gene. The germline CDR1 and CDR2 sequences are MRHNA and SNTAGT. CDR3 loop: CASSLGQGRYNEQFF. CDR3 nucleotide sequence: TGTGCCAGCAGCCTCGGACAGGGGCGCTACAATGAGCAGTTCTTC.

This clone was picked up a small number of times. The chain joins TRBV15 to TRBJ2-7; 9 bases are shared with TRBD1. V lost 3 bases to trimming and J lost 5 bases; unmatched junction nucleotides: 14. This CDR3 spans 17 amino acids. The germline gives CDR1 LNHNV, CDR2 YYDKDF (reference sequence). The CDR3 DNA sequence: TGTGCCACCAGCAGGGGGGGAGGGACAGGGCGTATCGACGAGCAGTACTTC. It is translated as CATSRGGGTGRIDEQYF.

This chain connects TRBV3-1 (or the pseudogene TRBV3-2) to TRBJ1-1; 8 bases are a match to TRBD1. V trimming: 0 bases; J trimming: 7 bases; junction bases outside the gene matches: 4. The CDR3 runs 14 residues. Germline-derived CDR1 and CDR2 are LGHDT and YNNKEL (reference sequence). The CDR3 nucleotides are TGTGCCAGCAGCCAAGAGACAGGGGTAAATGAAGCTTTCTTT. Translation: CASSQETGVNEAFF.

For the CDR3, the DNA is TGTGCCAGCAGCGTAGGGGGCACGAGCAATCAGCCCCAGCATTTT. It specifies CASSVGGTSNQPQHF. The genes are TRBV9 and TRBJ1-5; TRBD1 is a possible D gene (5 bases). Trimming pared 0 bases from V and 1 base from J, leaving 8 bases between. CDR1 SGDLS and CDR2 YYNGEE come from the germline V gene. This CDR3 contains 15 residues.

The CDR3 sequence: CASSYSDSTYEQYF. CDR3 bases: TGTGCCAGCAGTTACTCGGACAGTACCTACGAGCAGTACTTC. J is TRBJ2-7 and V is TRBV6-2 or TRBV6-3, with D possibly being TRBD1 (6 bases). V shed 0 bases and J shed 2 bases, with 8 bases lying between them. Germline V gives CDR1 MNHEY, CDR2 SVGEGT. This CDR3 region has 14 residues.

This clone is a singleton in its sample. The V and J genes are TRBV4-1 and TRBJ2-7; D is unresolved. The CDR3 extends over 14 amino acids. V was clipped by 0 bases and J by 3 bases, with 9 bases between them. Germline loops: CDR1 MGHRA, CDR2 YSYEKL. CDR3 DNA: TGCGCCAGCAGCCAAGAGGGCAGGATCTACGAGCAGTACTTC. Protein product: CASSQEGRIYEQYF.

The V call is TRBV27, the J call TRBJ1-1; 8 bases fit TRBD1. The V gene's germline CDR1 is MNHEY and CDR2 SMNVEV (reference sequence). Trimming removed 3 bases from V and 1 base from J; junction bases left unmatched: 1. The CDR3 consists of 14 residues. The CDR3 loop is CASSFDRGNTEAFF. CDR3 DNA: TGTGCCAGCAGTTTTGACAGGGGGAACACTGAAGCTTTCTTT.

This chain connects TRBV11-2 to TRBJ2-3; tentatively, D is TRBD2 (6 bases). V was clipped by 2 bases and J by 6 bases, with 15 bases between them. This CDR3 has 15 residues. Germline V gene data show CDR1 as SGHAT and CDR2 as FQNNGV. The CDR3 is CASSLRPTSPDTQYF. The CDR3 DNA sequence: TGTGCCAGCAGCTTAAGACCTACTAGCCCTGATACGCAGTATTTT.

V gene TRBV2 combines with J gene TRBJ1-1; the D gene is possibly TRBD1 (5 bases). This CDR3 is 13 amino acids long. Germline V gene lookup returns CDR1 SNHLY and CDR2 FYNNEI. Trimming took off 6 bases at V and 1 base at J, with 9 bases between the two ends. The DNA of the CDR3 is TGTGCCAGCAGCCCGACAGAGAACACTGAAGCTTTCTTT. Translation gives CASSPTENTEAFF.

There are a few counts of this clone. The rearrangement uses TRBV11-2 and TRBJ2-4, with 7 bases fitting TRBD1. Germline V gene data show CDR1 as SGHAT and CDR2 as FQNNGV. This CDR3 has 15 amino acids. Losses at the gene ends were 3 bases for V and 3 bases for J; bases not matched to a gene: 5. The CDR3 region has the DNA TGTGCCAGCAGCTTGGATGGGACAGACAAAAACATTCAGTACTTC. Amino acids: CASSLDGTDKNIQYF.

The chain has TRBV13 and TRBJ1-1; unclear D gene. Trimming pared 5 bases from V and 1 base from J, leaving 11 bases between. In germline, CDR1 is PRHDT, CDR2 FYEKMQ (reference sequence). This CDR3 is built from 14 residues. The CDR3 protein is CASSPYLPNTEAFF. The DNA of the CDR3 is TGTGCCAGCAGCCCCTACTTACCGAACACTGAAGCTTTCTTT.

This chain connects TRBV5-4 to TRBJ1-2, with D unclear. Looked up from germline, CDR1 is SGHNT and CDR2 is YYREEE (reference sequence). The V and J ends lost 3 bases and 1 base respectively, with 4 bases between them. CDR3 length: 12 residues. The chain's CDR3 is CASSSINYGYTF. The DNA of the CDR3 is TGTGCCAGCAGCTCAATTAACTATGGCTACACCTTC.

This rearrangement joins TRBV7-3 to TRBJ2-3, with D uncertain. This CDR3 region has 14 residues. Trimming removed 2 bases from V and 0 bases from J, with 6 bases in between. The V gene's germline CDR1 is SGHTA and CDR2 FQGTGA. CDR3: CASSLGASTDTQYF. The DNA of the CDR3 is TGTGCCAGCAGCTTAGGAGCCAGCACAGATACGCAGTATTTT. Drawing the rest from reference TRBV7-3 and TRBJ2-3, the complete variable domain is GAGVSQTPSNKVTEKGKYVELRCDPISGHTALYWYRQSLGQGPEFLIYFQGTGAADDSGLPNDRFFAVRPEGSVSTLKIQRTERGDSAVYLCASSLGASTDTQYFGPGTRLTVL.

This clone was seen only a few times. V usage is TRBV7-9 and J usage is TRBJ2-7; TRBD1 matches 7 bases. The CDR3 runs to 15 residues. Trimming removed 1 base from V and 6 bases from J; junction bases left unmatched: 9. Germline CDR1 and CDR2: SEHNR and FQNEAQ (reference sequence). The CDR3 nucleotides are TGTGCCAGCAGCTTAGAAGGGGGCGCAGTTATCGAGCAGTACTTC. This gives the protein CASSLEGGAVIEQYF.

The sample holds a few counts of this clone. The chain links TRBV10-2 to TRBJ2-3, with 7 bases aligning to TRBD2. Germline V gene lookup returns CDR1 WSHSY and CDR2 SAAADI. CDR3 size: 14 residues. Losses at the gene ends were 2 bases for V and 3 bases for J; bases not matched to a gene: 2. Here the CDR3 DNA reads TGCGCCAGCAGTGAGGGCGGGAGTACAGATACGCAGTATTTT. Its translation is CASSEGGSTDTQYF.

The chain combines TRBV27 with TRBJ2-3; possibly TRBD2 for D (5 bases). The CDR3 sequence is 19 residues long. Trimming took off 3 bases at V and 1 base at J, with 23 bases between the two ends. Germline-derived CDR1 and CDR2 are MNHEY and SMNVEV (reference sequence). The CDR3 region has the DNA TGTGCCAGCAGTTTCCAGGCCCAACTAGGCAAAAAGGGCACAGATACGCAGTATTTT. Translation: CASSFQAQLGKKGTDTQYF.

V is TRBV7-2 and J is TRBJ2-1; D uncertain. The V end lost 1 base, the J end lost 9 bases, and 4 bases lay between the germline ends. Germline lookup yields CDR1 SGHTA and CDR2 FQGNSA. The CDR3 spans 11 residues. The CDR3 coding sequence is TGTGCCAGCAGCTTAGGAGGTGAGCAGTTCTTC. Protein product: CASSLGGEQFF.

The gene calls are TRBV7-2 and TRBJ2-2, with 7 bases fitting TRBD2. This CDR3 region has 16 residues. Trimming took 5 bases from V and 7 from J; bases not matched to a gene: 13. Germline V gene data show CDR1 as SGHTA and CDR2 as FQGNSA. The CDR3 protein is CASSLTSALRGGELFF. CDR3 nucleotides: TGTGCCAGCAGCCTTACTAGCGCGCTCCGGGGCGGGGAGCTGTTTTTT.